These 6 T cell receptor beta chains share one sample of origin, sequenced in a study of blood T cells in healthy people across ages. For the second PCR, which ran for about 6 to 11 cycles, a sample-barcoded 5' primer and a J-beta primer mix were used. TCRdb processed the 5' RACE reads anew with MiXCR; each CDR3 protein has one entry. This sample has 650,000 to 1,000,000 distinct CDR3 sequences, with around 34% found just once. Sequenced: blood. Every receptor here comes from a man in his late teens or twenties in good health.

V is TRBV2 and J is TRBJ1-4, with D uncertain. This CDR3 comprises 13 residues. The V and J ends lost 7 bases and 4 bases respectively, with 10 bases between them. Germline loops: CDR1 SNHLY, CDR2 FYNNEI. CDR3 in amino acids: CASKGDLNEKLFF. The CDR3 nucleotides are TGTGCCAGCAAAGGAGATCTTAATGAAAAACTGTTTTTT.

Points on this clonotype: At one end, the junction sequence differs from germline, possibly due to a read error. The V gene is TRBV9, the J gene TRBJ2-3; weak D call: TRBD2 (6 bases). This CDR3 has 11 amino acids. Germline V gives CDR1 SGDLS, CDR2 YYNGEE. The CDR3 sequence: CVSSGTDTQYF. The CDR3 nucleotides read TGTGTCAGCAGCGGGACAGATACGCAGTATTTT.

The gene calls are TRBV4-3 and TRBJ1-4, with TRBD1 matching over 9 bases. Germline V gene lookup returns CDR1 LGHNA and CDR2 YSLEER. CDR3 size: 18 residues. J was trimmed by 7 bases and V by 0 bases; bases with no gene match: 12. CDR3 amino acids: CASSQESGQGFAVEKLFF. In DNA, the CDR3 is TGCGCCAGCAGCCAAGAGTCGGGACAGGGTTTTGCAGTTGAAAAACTGTTTTTT.

The V gene is TRBV6-6, the J gene TRBJ1-4; D not resolved. Trimming pared 10 bases from V and 2 bases from J, leaving 17 bases between. Germline V CDR1 and CDR2: MNHNY, SVGAGI (reference sequence). The CDR3 runs 15 residues. CDR3 in DNA: TGTGCCATCAGATCGGACGAGGCGACTAATGAAAAACTGTTTTTT. Its protein is CAIRSDEATNEKLFF.

The V and J genes are TRBV13 and TRBJ2-7; D unclear. The J call may be in error: the DNA end matches TRBJ2-5 better. Per the germline V gene, CDR1 is PRHDT and CDR2 is FYEKMQ (reference sequence). CDR3 length: 12 residues. The CDR3 DNA sequence: TGTGCCAGCAGGAATTGGGGAGAGACCCAGTACTTC. Protein: CASRNWGETQYF.

This sequence joins TRBV20-1 and TRBJ1-5; D is ambiguous. The V gene lost 0 bases and the J gene lost 7 bases, with 19 bases spanning the gap. In germline, CDR1 is DFQATT, CDR2 SNEGSKA (reference sequence). The CDR3 is 16 amino acids. CDR3: CSAREGLPISGQPQHF. CDR3 coding DNA: TGCAGTGCTAGAGAGGGCCTACCTATAAGCGGGCAGCCCCAGCATTTT.